One T cell receptor beta chain is described in this entry. This clone's antigen is unknown. Qualities for individual bases were not recorded, and no much larger clone is one base off. This specimen belongs to a study of CD8 T cells in Susac syndrome (dated by TCRdb to the late 2010s). For the study in its entirety: Among the sequenced Susac syndrome patients, about six had clinically active disease and under 10 were in clinical remission. At blood withdrawal, Susac syndrome patients were therapy-naive, treated with corticosteroids (with IVIg additionally given to some), or treated with IVIg alone. Whether CD8+ T cell activation and differentiation in Susac syndrome was antigen driven was tested using repertoire sequencing.

The investigation overall reported the following: The study acknowledged that relatively few individuals were included in the TCR sequencing and HLA analysis. The CD4+ T cell repertoire of patients with Susac syndrome showed no detectable clonal expansion.

The germline V gene (reference sequence) supplies CDR1 LGHDT and CDR2 YNNKEL. V and J are trimmed by 2 bases and 3 bases, and the gene matches miss 2 bases of the junction. The CDR3 contains 14 residues, cysteine and phenylalanine counted. Only the CDR3 DNA stays, 42 bases, in frame from base 1. High-throughput TCR beta sequencing profiled peripheral blood CD8+ and CD4+ T cells from healthy donors, Susac syndrome patients and multiple sclerosis patients. Recently defined diagnostic criteria for definite or probable disease were met by the Susac syndrome patients. Bulk CD8+ and CD4+ T cells were purified magnetically by negative isolation, whereas CD8+ TEMRA cells were enriched by FACS. Blood was drawn into EDTA tubes, processed within 24 hours, and PBMCs were isolated by density gradient centrifugation. PBMCs intended for TCR sequencing were cryopreserved in liquid nitrogen and were subsequently thawed in a 37 degrees C water bath. A purity of at least 90% was achieved for sorted or isolated CD4+, CD8+ and CD8+ TEMRA cells.

RNA was extracted using the RNeasy kit, and roughly 0.45 to 1 microgram was reverse transcribed with random hexamers. TCR beta CDR3 regions were amplified with the immunoSEQ multiplex PCR assay covering 54 Vbeta and 13 Jbeta segments. To correct PCR amplification bias, a synthetic template baseline was used for both primer optimization and computational correction. The authors processed their data as follows. Reads were annotated to V, D and J genes according to IMGT and were analyzed with immunoSEQ Analyzer, with only productive sequences retained. Clonality was computed as one minus Shannon entropy normalized by log2 of the number of productive unique sequences. For each patient and control, public and private clones were evaluated among the 100 most prevalent clones. Clones were defined as Susac-specific when absent from the healthy and MS cohorts, from roughly 1,000 published viral clones and from other ImmuneACCESS disease sequences. TCRdb reprocessed the public reads (quality trimming at Q25 with fastp, clone calling with MiXCR) and kept in-frame beta chains. Each CDR3 protein appears once, grouped with its most common genes and DNA. These V and J calls originate from TCRdb's pipeline instead of the authors' own analysis. The sample table records roughly 200,000 distinct CDR3 sequences; roughly nine tenths of these occur just once. The top ten clonotypes cover 0.087% of the sample.

This clonotype was obtained from a human donor with Susac syndrome. The specimen sequenced was CD4+ T cells from PBMCs. This chain is built from TRBV3-1 and TRBJ1-1; the junction holds 8 bases that match TRBD1. The bases are TGTGCCAGCAGCCAACAGGGGGCGTACACTGAAGCTTTCTTT. Its product reads: CASSQQGAYTEAFF.